This TCR beta chain was documented in a study of blood T cells in healthy people across ages. It was with a sample-barcoded 5' primer and a J-beta primer mix that a second PCR of roughly 6 to 12 cycles was run. TCRdb reanalysed the 5' RACE reads using MiXCR and keeps one entry per CDR3 protein. Among 1,800,000 or so distinct CDR3 sequences listed, roughly two fifths were seen once. This clonotype was recorded a few times. V lost 1 base to trimming and J lost 4 bases; unmatched junction nucleotides: 1. The germline V gene encodes CDR1 SGHTA and CDR2 FQGTGA. This CDR3 has 14 residues. Source material: blood. This TCR came from a human donor in good health. The chain joins TRBV7-3 to TRBJ1-1, with 9 positions matching TRBD1. The CDR3 region has the DNA TGTGCCAGCAGCTTAAACAGGGGGCTCACTGAAGCTTTCTTT. This codes for CASSLNRGLTEAFF.